A selection of T cell receptor beta chains follows, all from one sample in a study of T cells in tuberculosis. Assay used: immunoSEQ multiplex PCR; TCRdb lists only in-frame clones, some missing. The sample gives roughly 34,000 clones, 85% to 95% of which show up once; around 7.7% is in the top ten. The material sequenced was PBMCs. The receptors derive from a donor aged 10-35 years with latent tuberculosis or without tuberculosis infection. Some clones in this sample may be carry-over from other donors' samples. CDR3s include the opening cysteine and the closing phenylalanine or tryptophan. A D gene is named only where the DNA matches it firmly. Size values are once, few and many counts, or a class for expanded clones, and some rows have none.

d_gene: -; abundance: -; j_gene: TRBJ2-1; v_gene: TRBV5-1; CDR3aa: CASSLVATSYNEQFF; CDR3nt: TGCGCCAGCAGCTTGGTAGCCACCTCCTACAATGAGCAGTTCTTC
d_gene: TRBD2; abundance: -; j_gene: TRBJ2-3; v_gene: TRBV2; CDR3aa: CASVKTSTVIDTQYF; CDR3nt: TGTGCCAGCGTAAAGACTAGCACAGTAATAGATACGCAGTATTTT
d_gene: TRBD2; abundance: -; j_gene: TRBJ2-5; v_gene: TRBV29-1; CDR3aa: CSVVRGLAGETQYF; CDR3nt: TGCAGCGTTGTTCGGGGACTAGCGGGGGAGACCCAGTACTTC
d_gene: TRBD1; abundance: -; j_gene: TRBJ1-2; v_gene: TRBV7-2; CDR3aa: CASKRGTGGNYGYTF; CDR3nt: TGTGCCAGCAAGCGAGGGACAGGGGGTAACTATGGCTACACCTTC
d_gene: TRBD1; abundance: -; j_gene: TRBJ2-1; v_gene: TRBV5-4; CDR3aa: CASSLLDGTGAYNEQFF; CDR3nt: TGTGCCAGCAGCTTGCTGGATGGGACAGGGGCATACAATGAGCAGTTCTTC
d_gene: TRBD1; abundance: -; j_gene: TRBJ2-7; v_gene: TRBV6-6; CDR3aa: CASTRDSSYEQYF; CDR3nt: TGTGCCAGCACCCGGGACAGTAGCTACGAGCAGTACTTC
d_gene: -; abundance: -; j_gene: TRBJ1-1; v_gene: TRBV6-1; CDR3aa: CASRREAFF; CDR3nt: TGTGCCAGCAGGCGTGAAGCTTTCTTT
d_gene: TRBD1; abundance: once; j_gene: TRBJ1-1; v_gene: TRBV9; CDR3aa: CASSQTGEGTEAFF; CDR3nt: TGTGCCAGCAGCCAAACAGGGGAAGGGACTGAAGCTTTCTTT
d_gene: -; abundance: -; j_gene: TRBJ1-1; v_gene: TRBV6-5; CDR3aa: CASSRLMNTEAFF; CDR3nt: TGTGCCAGCAGCCGTCTTATGAACACTGAAGCTTTCTTT
d_gene: TRBD2; abundance: -; j_gene: TRBJ2-3; v_gene: TRBV6-6; CDR3aa: CASSYTGAGGTDTQYF; CDR3nt: TGTGCCAGCAGTTACACGGGCGCGGGGGGCACAGATACGCAGTATTTT
d_gene: TRBD1; abundance: once; j_gene: TRBJ2-7; v_gene: TRBV27; CDR3aa: CASSLSFGQGAGEQYF; CDR3nt: TGTGCCAGCAGTTTATCGTTTGGACAGGGGGCCGGTGAGCAGTACTTC
d_gene: -; abundance: -; j_gene: TRBJ1-2; v_gene: TRBV28; CDR3aa: CASRQGHNYGYTF; CDR3nt: TGTGCCAGCCGGCAAGGACATAACTATGGCTACACCTTC
d_gene: -; abundance: -; j_gene: TRBJ2-1; v_gene: TRBV27; CDR3aa: CASSERGGEQFF; CDR3nt: TGTGCCAGCAGTGAGAGGGGGGGGGAGCAGTTCTTC
d_gene: -; abundance: -; j_gene: TRBJ1-4; v_gene: TRBV7-2; CDR3aa: CASGLTGATNEKLFF; CDR3nt: TGTGCCAGCGGACTCACCGGCGCCACTAATGAAAAACTGTTTTTT
d_gene: -; abundance: once; j_gene: TRBJ1-1; v_gene: TRBV7-2; CDR3aa: CASSPSSGRGTEAFF; CDR3nt: TGTGCCAGCAGCCCCTCCTCAGGGCGCGGCACTGAAGCTTTCTTT
d_gene: TRBD1; abundance: -; j_gene: TRBJ2-5; v_gene: TRBV4-1; CDR3aa: CASSRIGTADEEETQYF; CDR3nt: TGCGCCAGCAGCCGAATCGGGACAGCCGATGAAGAAGAGACCCAGTACTTC
d_gene: -; abundance: -; j_gene: TRBJ2-2; v_gene: TRBV9; CDR3aa: CASNKQPTGELFF; CDR3nt: TGTGCCAGCAACAAACAGCCCACCGGGGAGCTGTTTTTT
d_gene: TRBD2; abundance: -; j_gene: TRBJ2-1; v_gene: TRBV30; CDR3aa: CAWSKGGLAGVRGEQFF; CDR3nt: TGTGCCTGGAGTAAAGGGGGACTAGCGGGAGTAAGAGGTGAGCAGTTCTTC
d_gene: TRBD2; abundance: -; j_gene: TRBJ2-2; v_gene: TRBV5-5; CDR3aa: CASSLALAGYTGELFF; CDR3nt: TGTGCCAGCAGCTTGGCACTAGCGGGATACACCGGGGAGCTGTTTTTT
d_gene: -; abundance: -; j_gene: TRBJ2-7; v_gene: TRBV18; CDR3aa: CASSPAPGLKNHEQYF; CDR3nt: TGTGCCAGCTCACCTGCGCCGGGTCTCAAGAACCACGAGCAGTACTTC
d_gene: -; abundance: -; j_gene: TRBJ1-6; v_gene: TRBV25-1; CDR3aa: CASRAGQSPLHF; CDR3nt: TGTGCCAGCAGAGCAGGGCAGTCACCCCTCCACTTT
d_gene: TRBD2; abundance: -; j_gene: TRBJ2-1; v_gene: TRBV11-2; CDR3aa: CASSFVSGSFGEQFF; CDR3nt: TGTGCCAGCAGCTTTGTTAGCGGGAGTTTTGGTGAGCAGTTCTTC
d_gene: TRBD2; abundance: once; j_gene: TRBJ2-5; v_gene: TRBV15; CDR3aa: CATSRDTSGSETQYF; CDR3nt: TGTGCCACCAGCAGAGATACTAGCGGGAGTGAGACCCAGTACTTC
d_gene: TRBD1; abundance: -; j_gene: TRBJ2-5; v_gene: TRBV2; CDR3aa: CASSRDRTQETQYF; CDR3nt: TGTGCCAGCAGTCGGGACAGGACTCAAGAGACCCAGTACTTC
d_gene: -; abundance: -; j_gene: TRBJ1-2; v_gene: TRBV2; CDR3aa: CASSEDGLHYGYTF; CDR3nt: TGTGCCAGCAGTGAAGATGGACTCCACTATGGCTACACCTTC
d_gene: TRBD2; abundance: -; j_gene: TRBJ2-3; v_gene: TRBV5-1; CDR3aa: CASSLAGGVDTQYF; CDR3nt: TGCGCCAGCAGCTTGGCGGGAGGTGTAGATACGCAGTATTTT
d_gene: -; abundance: -; j_gene: TRBJ2-4; v_gene: TRBV29-1; CDR3aa: CSVEGLTENIQYF; CDR3nt: TGCAGCGTTGAGGGTTTGACAGAAAACATTCAGTACTTC
d_gene: -; abundance: -; j_gene: TRBJ2-6; v_gene: TRBV9; CDR3aa: CASSVSTGLDVLTF; CDR3nt: TGTGCCAGCAGCGTTTCTACAGGGTTGGACGTCCTGACTTTC
d_gene: -; abundance: -; j_gene: TRBJ1-2; v_gene: TRBV30; CDR3aa: CAWSWEGGYTF; CDR3nt: TGTGCCTGGAGCTGGGAGGGAGGCTACACCTTC
d_gene: TRBD1; abundance: -; j_gene: TRBJ1-1; v_gene: TRBV10-3; CDR3aa: CAIREQGAEAFF; CDR3nt: TGTGCCATCCGTGAGCAGGGGGCTGAAGCTTTCTTT
d_gene: TRBD2; abundance: -; j_gene: TRBJ2-3; v_gene: TRBV19; CDR3aa: CASSLAGGSTDTQYF; CDR3nt: TGTGCCAGTAGCTTAGCGGGAGGGTCAACAGATACGCAGTATTTT
d_gene: -; abundance: -; j_gene: TRBJ2-1; v_gene: TRBV27; CDR3aa: CASSLRRTNGYNVQFF; CDR3nt: TGTGCCAGCAGTTTACGACGGACTAACGGTTACAATGTGCAGTTCTTC
d_gene: TRBD2; abundance: -; j_gene: TRBJ2-2; v_gene: TRBV7-7; CDR3aa: CASSRSLSGEKAGELFF; CDR3nt: TGTGCCAGCAGCAGATCTCTGAGCGGGGAGAAGGCCGGGGAGCTGTTTTTT
d_gene: TRBD1; abundance: -; j_gene: TRBJ2-7; v_gene: TRBV7-9; CDR3aa: CASSPSNGQGAVGEQYF; CDR3nt: TGTGCCAGCAGCCCCTCAAACGGGCAGGGGGCGGTTGGCGAGCAGTACTTC
d_gene: -; abundance: -; j_gene: TRBJ1-5; v_gene: TRBV4-1; CDR3aa: CASSQKSGGDSNQPQHF; CDR3nt: TGCGCCAGCAGCCAGAAAAGCGGAGGAGATAGCAATCAGCCCCAGCATTTT
d_gene: TRBD1; abundance: -; j_gene: TRBJ2-2; v_gene: TRBV9; CDR3aa: CASSTGTDGELFF; CDR3nt: TGTGCCAGCAGCACCGGGACAGACGGGGAGCTGTTTTTT
d_gene: TRBD2; abundance: -; j_gene: TRBJ2-2; v_gene: TRBV10-3; CDR3aa: CAISAGGLAGELFF; CDR3nt: TGTGCCATCAGTGCGGGGGGGCTGGCCGGGGAGCTGTTTTTT
d_gene: TRBD1; abundance: -; j_gene: TRBJ1-2; v_gene: TRBV2; CDR3aa: CATRDSQERNYGYTF; CDR3nt: TGTGCCACCCGGGACAGTCAAGAAAGGAACTATGGCTACACCTTC
d_gene: -; abundance: -; j_gene: TRBJ1-2; v_gene: TRBV7-2; CDR3aa: CASSTSDQRDYGYTF; CDR3nt: TGTGCCAGCAGCACCTCGGATCAACGGGACTATGGCTACACCTTC
d_gene: TRBD2; abundance: -; j_gene: TRBJ2-5; v_gene: TRBV19; CDR3aa: CASSPLAGVSETQYF; CDR3nt: TGTGCCAGTAGTCCTCTAGCGGGAGTCTCCGAGACCCAGTACTTC
d_gene: -; abundance: -; j_gene: TRBJ1-1; v_gene: TRBV2; CDR3aa: CASSAGRGMNTEAFF; CDR3nt: TGTGCCAGCAGTGCCGGGAGAGGTATGAACACTGAAGCTTTCTTT
d_gene: -; abundance: -; j_gene: TRBJ1-1; v_gene: TRBV12-5; CDR3aa: CASGIQGHTEAFF; CDR3nt: TGTGCTAGTGGCATACAGGGACATACTGAAGCTTTCTTT
d_gene: -; abundance: -; j_gene: TRBJ2-5; v_gene: TRBV18; CDR3aa: CASSSSPQETQYF; CDR3nt: TGTGCCAGCTCCTCAAGCCCCCAAGAGACCCAGTACTTC
d_gene: -; abundance: -; j_gene: TRBJ2-7; v_gene: TRBV4-1; CDR3aa: CASSLPRDTFSYEQYF; CDR3nt: TGCGCCAGCAGCCTCCCCCGGGACACCTTTTCCTACGAGCAGTACTTC
d_gene: -; abundance: -; j_gene: TRBJ2-3; v_gene: TRBV7-2; CDR3aa: CASSLADYLQYTQYF; CDR3nt: TGTGCCAGCAGCTTAGCTGACTACCTTCAGTATACGCAGTATTTT
d_gene: TRBD2; abundance: -; j_gene: TRBJ2-3; v_gene: TRBV28; CDR3aa: CASSPTRGLAGRRGTDTQYF; CDR3nt: TGTGCCAGCAGTCCAACTCGGGGACTAGCGGGACGGAGAGGGACAGATACGCAGTATTTT
d_gene: TRBD1; abundance: -; j_gene: TRBJ1-6; v_gene: TRBV30; CDR3aa: CAWSVTGTNSPLHF; CDR3nt: TGTGCCTGGAGTGTGACAGGGACGAATTCACCCCTCCACTTT
d_gene: -; abundance: -; j_gene: TRBJ1-1; v_gene: TRBV13; CDR3aa: CASSPVTGYTEAFF; CDR3nt: TGTGCCAGCAGCCCGGTGACAGGCTACACTGAAGCTTTCTTT
d_gene: TRBD1; abundance: -; j_gene: TRBJ2-3; v_gene: TRBV5-1; CDR3aa: CASSPPGTGPTDTQYF; CDR3nt: TGCGCCAGCAGCCCTCCGGGGACAGGGCCGACAGATACGCAGTATTTT
d_gene: TRBD1; abundance: -; j_gene: TRBJ1-2; v_gene: TRBV10-2; CDR3aa: CASSGAAEDRGPYGYTF; CDR3nt: TGCGCCAGCAGTGGGGCGGCCGAAGACAGGGGCCCCTATGGCTACACCTTC
d_gene: -; abundance: -; j_gene: TRBJ1-1; v_gene: TRBV2; CDR3aa: CASTLRGSWTEAFF; CDR3nt: TGTGCCAGCACCCTCAGGGGCTCTTGGACTGAAGCTTTCTTT
d_gene: -; abundance: -; j_gene: TRBJ2-3; v_gene: TRBV2; CDR3aa: CASSAGLTDTQYF; CDR3nt: TGTGCCAGCAGTGCGGGACTCACAGATACGCAGTATTTT
d_gene: TRBD2; abundance: -; j_gene: TRBJ2-1; v_gene: TRBV10-3; CDR3aa: CAISPSGGSYNEQFF; CDR3nt: TGTGCCATCAGTCCTAGCGGGGGCTCCTACAATGAGCAGTTCTTC
d_gene: -; abundance: -; j_gene: TRBJ1-1; v_gene: TRBV12-5; CDR3aa: CASGLVQGAEGPAFF; CDR3nt: TGTGCTAGTGGTTTGGTACAAGGAGCAGAGGGTCCGGCTTTCTTT
d_gene: -; abundance: -; j_gene: TRBJ1-4; v_gene: TRBV5-1; CDR3aa: CASSPSSPNEKLFF; CDR3nt: TGCGCCAGCAGCCCCAGTAGCCCGAATGAAAAACTGTTTTTT
d_gene: -; abundance: -; j_gene: TRBJ1-1; v_gene: TRBV19; CDR3aa: CASSLGTEHTEAFF; CDR3nt: TGTGCCAGTAGTCTAGGCACAGAGCACACTGAAGCTTTCTTT
d_gene: TRBD1; abundance: -; j_gene: TRBJ1-1; v_gene: TRBV5-1; CDR3aa: CASSVSEQGIGTEAFF; CDR3nt: TGCGCCAGCAGCGTTAGCGAACAGGGGATAGGCACTGAAGCTTTCTTT